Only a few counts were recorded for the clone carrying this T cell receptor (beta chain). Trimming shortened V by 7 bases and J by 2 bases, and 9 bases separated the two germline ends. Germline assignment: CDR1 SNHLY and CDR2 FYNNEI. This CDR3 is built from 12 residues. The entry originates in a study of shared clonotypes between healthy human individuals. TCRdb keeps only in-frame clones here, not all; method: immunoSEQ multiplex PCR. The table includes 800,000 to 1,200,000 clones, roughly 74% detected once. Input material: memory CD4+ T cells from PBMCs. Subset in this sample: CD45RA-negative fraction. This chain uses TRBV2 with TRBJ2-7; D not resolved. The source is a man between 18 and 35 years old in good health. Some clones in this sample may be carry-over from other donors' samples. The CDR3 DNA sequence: TGTGCCAGCACGGTCAATACCTACGAGCAGTACTTC. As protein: CASTVNTYEQYF.